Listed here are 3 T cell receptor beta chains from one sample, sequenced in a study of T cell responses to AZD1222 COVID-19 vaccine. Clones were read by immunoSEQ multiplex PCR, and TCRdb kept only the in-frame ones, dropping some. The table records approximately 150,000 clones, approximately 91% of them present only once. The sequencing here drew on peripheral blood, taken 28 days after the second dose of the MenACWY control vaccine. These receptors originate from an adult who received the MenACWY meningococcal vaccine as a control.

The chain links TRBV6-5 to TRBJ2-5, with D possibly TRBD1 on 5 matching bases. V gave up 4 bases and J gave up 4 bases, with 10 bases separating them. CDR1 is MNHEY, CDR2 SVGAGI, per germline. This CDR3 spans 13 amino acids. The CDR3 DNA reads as TGTGCCAGCAGTTTTACAGGTCGAGAGACCCAGTACTTC. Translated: CASSFTGRETQYF.

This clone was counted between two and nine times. CDR3 in amino acids: CASRAGPETEAFF. In DNA, the CDR3 is TGTGCCAGCAGGGCGGGTCCCGAGACTGAAGCTTTCTTT. The chain joins TRBV2 to TRBJ1-1, with D hard to call. The CDR3 has 13 amino acids. Germline V lookup: CDR1 SNHLY, CDR2 FYNNEI. V gave up 6 bases and J gave up 5 bases, with 13 bases separating them.

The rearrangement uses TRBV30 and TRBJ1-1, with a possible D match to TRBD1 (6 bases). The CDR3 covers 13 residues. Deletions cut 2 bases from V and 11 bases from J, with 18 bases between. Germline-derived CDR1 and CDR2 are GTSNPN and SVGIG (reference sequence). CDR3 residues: CAWSLRGWGGAFF. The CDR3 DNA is TGTGCCTGGAGTCTGAGGGGGTGGGGGGGCGCTTTCTTT.